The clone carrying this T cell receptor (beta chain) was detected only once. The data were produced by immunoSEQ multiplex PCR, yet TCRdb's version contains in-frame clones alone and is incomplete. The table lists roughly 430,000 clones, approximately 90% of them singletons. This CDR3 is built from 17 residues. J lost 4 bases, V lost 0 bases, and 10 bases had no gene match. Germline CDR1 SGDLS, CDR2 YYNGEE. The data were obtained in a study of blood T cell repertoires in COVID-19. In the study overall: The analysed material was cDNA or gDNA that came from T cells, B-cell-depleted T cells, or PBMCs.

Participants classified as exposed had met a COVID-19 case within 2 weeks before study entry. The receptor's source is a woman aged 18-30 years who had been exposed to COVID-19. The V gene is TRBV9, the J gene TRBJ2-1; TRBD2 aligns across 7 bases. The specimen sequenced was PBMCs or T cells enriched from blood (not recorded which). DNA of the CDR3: TGTGCCAGCAGCGTAGAAGTAGGCGGGGGTAAATACAATGAGCAGTTCTTC. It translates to CASSVEVGGGKYNEQFF.